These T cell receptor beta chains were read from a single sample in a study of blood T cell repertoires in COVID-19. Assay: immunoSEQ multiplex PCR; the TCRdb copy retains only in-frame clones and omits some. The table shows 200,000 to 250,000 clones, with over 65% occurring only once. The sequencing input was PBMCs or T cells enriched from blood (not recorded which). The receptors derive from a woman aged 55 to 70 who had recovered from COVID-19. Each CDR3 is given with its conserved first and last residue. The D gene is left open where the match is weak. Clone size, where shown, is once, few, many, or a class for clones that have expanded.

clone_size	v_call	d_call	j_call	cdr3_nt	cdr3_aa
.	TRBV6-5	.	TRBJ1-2	TGTGCCAGCAGTTACTCTGTCGGCGGAGGCTATGGCTACACCTTC	CASSYSVGGGYGYTF
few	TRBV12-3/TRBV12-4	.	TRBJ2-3	TGTGCCAGCAGAGTTCGGGGGGCGGATACGCAGTATTTT	CASRVRGADTQYF
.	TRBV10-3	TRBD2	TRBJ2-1	TGTGCCATCAGTGACCTAGCGGGGGGAACCTACAATGAGCAGTTCTTC	CAISDLAGGTYNEQFF
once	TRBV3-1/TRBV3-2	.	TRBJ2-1	TGTGCCAGCAGCCAAGATAGCAGCTCCTACAATGAGCAGTTCTTC	CASSQDSSSYNEQFF
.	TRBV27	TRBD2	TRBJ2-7	TGTGCCAGCAGTCCCGGGACTAGCGGGAGGAGGGTCGAGCAGTACTTC	CASSPGTSGRRVEQYF
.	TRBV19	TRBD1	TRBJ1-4	TGTGCCAGTAGACTCCCGGGACAGGGTAATGAAAAACTGTTTTTT	CASRLPGQGNEKLFF
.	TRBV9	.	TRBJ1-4	TGTGCCAGCAGCGTAGGGGCGGGGATTGGGGAAAAACTGTTTTTT	CASSVGAGIGEKLFF
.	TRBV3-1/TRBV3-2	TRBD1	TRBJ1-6	TGTGCCAGCAGCCAAGGAGACAGGGCTGGGTCCCTCCACTTT	CASSQGDRAGSLHF
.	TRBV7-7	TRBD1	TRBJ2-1	TGTGCCAGCAGCCCCGGGACAGGGACCCACAATGAGCAGTTCTTC	CASSPGTGTHNEQFF
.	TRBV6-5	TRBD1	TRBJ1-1	TGTGCCAGCAGACCACAGGGGAGCACTGAAGCTTTCTTT	CASRPQGSTEAFF
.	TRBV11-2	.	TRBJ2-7	TGTGCCAGCAGCTTATGGGGAGACGAGCAGTACTTC	CASSLWGDEQYF
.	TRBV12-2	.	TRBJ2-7	TGTGCAAGTCGCCCCCCTACCTTATACGGCTCCTACGAGCAGTACTTC	CASRPPTLYGSYEQYF
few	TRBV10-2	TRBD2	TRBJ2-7	TGCGCCAGCAGAACCGGGACTAGCGGGAGCGAGCAGTACTTC	CASRTGTSGSEQYF
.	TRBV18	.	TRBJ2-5	TGTGCCAGCTCACCAGGACAGATACAAGAGACCCAGTACTTC	CASSPGQIQETQYF
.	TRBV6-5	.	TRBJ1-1	TGTGCCAGCAGTCCTCAGTCATCCCGGGGCACTGAAGCTTTCTTT	CASSPQSSRGTEAFF
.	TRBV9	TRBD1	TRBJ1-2	TGTGCCAGCAGCCCCCGACAGGGAAGAGAGGATGGCTACACCTTC	CASSPRQGREDGYTF
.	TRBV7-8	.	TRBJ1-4	TGTGCCAGCAGCTTAGGTTTTGAGGAAAAACTGTTTTTT	CASSLGFEEKLFF
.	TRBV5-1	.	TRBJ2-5	TGCGCCAGCAGCTTCCAGGGGAGGGGGGTCCAAGAGACCCAGTACTTC	CASSFQGRGVQETQYF